Given below is one T cell receptor (beta chain) in context. The data stem from a study of CD4 T cells in relation to SARS-CoV-2 and coronaviruses. TCRdb's table, derived via immunoSEQ multiplex PCR, lists solely in-frame clones and lacks some. The sample yields tens of thousands of clones, approximately 90% seen once. Sequencing input: memory CD4+ T cells from PBMCs. This clonotype was obtained from an adult with COVID-19.

CDR3 loop: CASSLDRDREQYF. CDR3 coding DNA: TGTGCCAGCAGCTTAGATCGGGACAGGGAGCAGTACTTC. V is TRBV7-8 and J is TRBJ2-7; 8 bases match TRBD1. This CDR3 contains 13 residues. The germline gives CDR1 SGHVS, CDR2 FQNEAQ. Unmatched junction bases numbered 3, after V lost 1 base and J lost 7 bases. The variable domain in full, completed from reference TRBV7-8 and TRBJ2-7, reads GAGVSQSPRYKVAKRGQDVALRCDPISGHVSLFWYQQALGQGPEFLTYFQNEAQLDKSGLPSDRFFAERPEGSVSTLKIQRTQQEDSAVYLCASSLDRDREQYFGPGTRLTVT.